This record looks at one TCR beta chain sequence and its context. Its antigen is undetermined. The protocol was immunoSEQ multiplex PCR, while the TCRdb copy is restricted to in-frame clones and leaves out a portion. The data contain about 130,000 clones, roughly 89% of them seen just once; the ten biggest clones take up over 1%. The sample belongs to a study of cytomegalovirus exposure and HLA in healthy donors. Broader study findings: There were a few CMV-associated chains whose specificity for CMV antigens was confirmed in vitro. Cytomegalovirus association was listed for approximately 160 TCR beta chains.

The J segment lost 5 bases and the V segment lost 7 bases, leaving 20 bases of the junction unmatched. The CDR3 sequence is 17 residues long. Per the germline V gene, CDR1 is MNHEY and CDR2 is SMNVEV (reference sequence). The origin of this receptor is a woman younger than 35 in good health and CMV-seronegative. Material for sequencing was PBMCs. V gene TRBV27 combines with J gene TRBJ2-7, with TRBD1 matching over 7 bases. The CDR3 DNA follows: TGTGCCAGCAAAACAGGGGTGGGGGAAGCGCGTGGCGACGAGCAGTACTTC. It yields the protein CASKTGVGEARGDEQYF.